The 14 T cell receptor beta chains below all came from one sample that was sequenced in a study of naive and memory T cell subsets. The library had UMIs added by 3' ligation of an oligonucleotide to TCR cDNA. Four PCR rounds used nested alpha and beta constant region primers plus the SP2 primer. Using its own MiXCR run on the 5' RACE reads, TCRdb lists one record per CDR3 protein. Of tens of thousands of distinct CDR3 sequences listed, around 8% are singletons. These receptors were obtained from a female donor in good health.

This chain joins TRBV5-1 and TRBJ2-7, with TRBD1 identical over 10 bases. V was pared by 3 bases and J by 4 bases, with 7 bases of the junction left unmatched. The CDR3 has 15 amino acids. Germline-derived CDR1 and CDR2 are SGHRS and YFSETQ. The CDR3 protein is CASSSRTGGVYEQYF. The CDR3 nucleotides read TGCGCCAGCAGCTCTAGGACAGGGGGAGTGTACGAGCAGTACTTC.

Points on this clonotype: A read error may explain this, as a much larger clone is one base away. The V gene is TRBV20-1, the J gene TRBJ1-5; D is undetermined. The CDR3 contains 12 residues. Germline V gene data show CDR1 as DFQATT and CDR2 as SNEGSKA (reference sequence). V lost 6 bases and J 1 base, leaving 7 bases between the germline ends. DNA for the CDR3: TGCAGTGCCTTATACAGCAATCAGCCCCAGCATTTT. Its protein is CSALYSNQPQHF.

This clonotype was observed many times. This sequence joins TRBV20-1 and TRBJ2-1; 7 bases align to TRBD2. J lost 4 bases, V lost 6 bases, and 6 bases had no gene match. Germline V gene data show CDR1 as DFQATT and CDR2 as SNEGSKA (reference sequence). The CDR3 spans 13 residues. Here the CDR3 DNA reads TGCAGTGCCGTCTTGGGGGGGTACAATGAGCAGTTCTTC. Its translation is CSAVLGGYNEQFF.

This clonotype was observed a few times. The genes are TRBV5-6 and TRBJ2-5, with 7 bases that match TRBD1. The CDR3 runs 15 residues. CDR1 is SGHDT and CDR2 is YYEEEE in the germline V gene. Germline trimming cut 4 bases from V and 0 bases from J; bases unmatched to any gene: 6. The CDR3 DNA sequence: TGTGCCAGCAGCGACATAGACAGGGACCAAGAGACCCAGTACTTC. Translating gives CASSDIDRDQETQYF.

At least ten counts were recorded for this clonotype. This chain links TRBV11-1 with TRBJ1-1, with D possibly being TRBD1 (6 bases). This CDR3 comprises 15 residues. CDR1 is SGHAT and CDR2 is FQDESV in the germline V gene (reference sequence). Trimming left V 0 bases short and J 4 bases short, with 12 bases between. CDR3 sequence reads: CASSLAQGGATEAFF. In nucleotides, the CDR3 is TGTGCCAGCAGCTTAGCACAGGGTGGCGCCACTGAAGCTTTCTTT.

In this sample, this clonotype turned up many times. The chain recombines TRBV9 with TRBJ2-1; TRBD1 matches 12 bases. There are 14 residues in the CDR3. The junction had 4 bases not matched to a gene; V was cut back by 2 bases and J by 10 bases. Germline loops: CDR1 SGDLS, CDR2 YYNGEE. This chain's CDR3 is CASSVGTGGVEQFF. CDR3 DNA: TGTGCCAGCAGCGTTGGGACAGGGGGCGTCGAGCAGTTCTTC.

This clonotype was recorded many times. The chain carries TRBV29-1 and TRBJ1-2; TRBD1 might be the D (6 bases). This CDR3 has 17 amino acids. V shed 0 bases and J shed 3 bases, with 20 bases lying between them. CDR1 and CDR2 from the germline V gene are SQVTM and ANQGSEA. As DNA, the CDR3 is TGCAGCGTTGAAGATTCGACTGCCCCAGGGGAGGACTATGGCTACACCTTC. Its protein product is CSVEDSTAPGEDYGYTF.

The chain is built from TRBV10-3 and TRBJ2-7; 9 positions match TRBD1. Germline assignment: CDR1 ENHRY and CDR2 SYGVKD. With 4 bases clipped from V and 3 bases from J, the junction kept 4 bases outside the gene matches. CDR3 length equals 14 residues. The CDR3 bases are TGTGCCATCAGTGGGACAGGGGTCGGCTACGAGCAGTACTTC. Translated: CAISGTGVGYEQYF.

The CDR3 nucleotides are TGTGCCAGCAGCCAGCAATGGTATGGCTACACCTTC. It encodes CASSQQWYGYTF. The chain recombines TRBV28 with TRBJ1-2; D remains ambiguous. The germline V and J ends were trimmed by 6 bases and 5 bases, with 10 bases remaining between them. Germline CDR1 and CDR2: MDHEN and SYDVKM. The CDR3 is 12 amino acids.

The chain joins TRBV29-1 to TRBJ2-3; 13 bases match TRBD2. V gave up 8 bases and J gave up 4 bases; unmatched junction bases: 15. CDR1 SQVTM and CDR2 ANQGSEA come from the germline V gene. The length of the CDR3 is 17 residues. The CDR3 reads CSTPGTSGAGWADTQYF. DNA of the CDR3: TGCAGCACCCCGGGGACTAGCGGGGCCGGTTGGGCAGATACGCAGTATTTT.

The rearrangement joins TRBV6-5 to TRBJ2-5; TRBD1 is a possible D gene (5 bases). CDR1 and CDR2 (germline): MNHEY, SVGAGI. Trimming took off 6 bases at V and 4 bases at J, with 21 bases between the two ends. The CDR3 is 16 amino acids. The CDR3 DNA reads as TGTGCCAGCAGACCTGAGACGACAGTCGTTACAGAGACCCAGTACTTC. Translated, it gives CASRPETTVVTETQYF.

This clonotype was counted only a few times. The chain couples TRBV30 to TRBJ2-4; no definite D call. The CDR3 totals 15 residues. Germline loops: CDR1 GTSNPN, CDR2 SVGIG (reference sequence). Trimming removed 0 bases at V and 0 bases at J, with 9 bases between. The CDR3 DNA follows: TGTGCCTGGAGTGTAGGCCTTTTAGCCAAAAACATTCAGTACTTC. This sequence encodes CAWSVGLLAKNIQYF.

This clonotype was seen ten or more times. V is TRBV4-2 and J is TRBJ1-1; D call uncertain. Germline V gene data show CDR1 as LGHNA and CDR2 as YNFKEQ. Between the trimmed V and J ends, which lost 0 bases and 4 bases, there was a span of 15 bases. This CDR3 comprises 16 residues. CDR3 sequence (DNA): TGTGCCAGCAGCCAAGATTTGGTCGGGCGAGGCACTGAAGCTTTCTTT. This codes for CASSQDLVGRGTEAFF.

The sample holds many counts of this clonotype. The chain uses TRBV25-1 and TRBJ1-2; unclear D gene. CDR1 is MGHDK and CDR2 is SYGVNS in the germline V gene. V lost 0 bases and J lost 4, with 6 bases in between. The CDR3 consists of 13 residues. DNA for the CDR3: TGTGCCAGCAGTGAATATTGGGGCTATGGCTACACCTTC. Protein sequence: CASSEYWGYGYTF.